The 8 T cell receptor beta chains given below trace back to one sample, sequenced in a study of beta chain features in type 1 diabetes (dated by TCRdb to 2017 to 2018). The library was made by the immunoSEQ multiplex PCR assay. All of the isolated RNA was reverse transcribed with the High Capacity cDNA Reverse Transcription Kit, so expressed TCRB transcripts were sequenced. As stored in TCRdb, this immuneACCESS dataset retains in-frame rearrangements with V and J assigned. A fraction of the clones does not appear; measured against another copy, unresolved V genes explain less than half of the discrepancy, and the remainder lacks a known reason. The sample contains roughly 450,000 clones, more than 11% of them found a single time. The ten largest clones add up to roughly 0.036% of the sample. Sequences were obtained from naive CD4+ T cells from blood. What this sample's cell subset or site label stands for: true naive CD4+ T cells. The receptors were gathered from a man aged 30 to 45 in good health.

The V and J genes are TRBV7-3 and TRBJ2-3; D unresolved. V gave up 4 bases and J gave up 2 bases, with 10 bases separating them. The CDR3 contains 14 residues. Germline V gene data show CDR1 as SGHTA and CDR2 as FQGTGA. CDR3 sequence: CASSSSGNTDTQYF. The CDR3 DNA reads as TGTGCCAGCAGCTCTAGTGGGAACACAGATACGCAGTATTTT.

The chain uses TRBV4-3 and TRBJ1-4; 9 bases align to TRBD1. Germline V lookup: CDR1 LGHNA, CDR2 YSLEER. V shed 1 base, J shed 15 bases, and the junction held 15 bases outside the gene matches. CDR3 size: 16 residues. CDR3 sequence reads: CASSQGTGTGSYGLFF. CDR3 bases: TGCGCCAGCAGCCAAGGAACCGGGACAGGGTCTTACGGCTTGTTTTTT.

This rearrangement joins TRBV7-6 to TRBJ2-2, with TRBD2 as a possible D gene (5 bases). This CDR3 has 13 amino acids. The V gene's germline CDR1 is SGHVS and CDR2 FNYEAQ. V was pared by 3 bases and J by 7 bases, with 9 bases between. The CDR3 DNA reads TGTGCCAGCAGCTTCGGGGAAAGCGGGGAGCTGTTTTTT. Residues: CASSFGESGELFF.

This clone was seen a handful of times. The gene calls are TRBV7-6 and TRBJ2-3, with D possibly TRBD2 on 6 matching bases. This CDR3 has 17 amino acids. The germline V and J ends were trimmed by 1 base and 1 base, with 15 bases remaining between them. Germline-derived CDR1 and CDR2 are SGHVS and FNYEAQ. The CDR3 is CASSLVIQRVGTDTQYF. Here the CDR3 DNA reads TGTGCCAGCAGCTTAGTTATCCAGCGGGTGGGCACAGATACGCAGTATTTT.

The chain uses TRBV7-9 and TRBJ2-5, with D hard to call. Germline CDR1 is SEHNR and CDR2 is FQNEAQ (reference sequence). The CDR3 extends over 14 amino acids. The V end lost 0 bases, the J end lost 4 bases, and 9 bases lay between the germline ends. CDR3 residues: CASSLAGLGETQYF. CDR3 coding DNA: TGTGCCAGCAGCTTAGCCGGCCTTGGAGAGACCCAGTACTTC. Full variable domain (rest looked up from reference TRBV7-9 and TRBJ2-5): DTGVSQNPRHKITKRGQNVTFRCDPISEHNRLYWYRQTLGQGPEFLTYFQNEAQLEKSRLLSDRFSAERPKGSFSTLEIQRTEQGDSAMYLCASSLAGLGETQYFGPGTRLLVL.

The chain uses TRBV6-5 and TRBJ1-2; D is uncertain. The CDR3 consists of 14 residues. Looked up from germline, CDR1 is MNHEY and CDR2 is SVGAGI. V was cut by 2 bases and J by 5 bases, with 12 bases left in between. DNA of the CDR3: TGTGCCAGCAGTTACCTGGCCGTTAGGTATGGCTACACCTTC. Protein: CASSYLAVRYGYTF.

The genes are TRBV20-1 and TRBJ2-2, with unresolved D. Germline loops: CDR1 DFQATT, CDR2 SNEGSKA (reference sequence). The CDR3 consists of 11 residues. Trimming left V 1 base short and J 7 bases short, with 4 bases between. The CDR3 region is CSARAGGELFF. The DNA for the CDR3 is TGCAGTGCTAGAGCGGGCGGGGAGCTGTTTTTT.

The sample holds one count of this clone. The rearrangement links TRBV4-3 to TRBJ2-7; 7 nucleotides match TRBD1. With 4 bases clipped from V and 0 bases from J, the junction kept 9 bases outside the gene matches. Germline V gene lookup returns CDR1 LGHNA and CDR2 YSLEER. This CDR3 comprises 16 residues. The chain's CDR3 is CASSPRYRGSSYEQYF. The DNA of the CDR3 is TGCGCCAGCAGCCCAAGGTACAGGGGTAGCTCCTACGAGCAGTACTTC.